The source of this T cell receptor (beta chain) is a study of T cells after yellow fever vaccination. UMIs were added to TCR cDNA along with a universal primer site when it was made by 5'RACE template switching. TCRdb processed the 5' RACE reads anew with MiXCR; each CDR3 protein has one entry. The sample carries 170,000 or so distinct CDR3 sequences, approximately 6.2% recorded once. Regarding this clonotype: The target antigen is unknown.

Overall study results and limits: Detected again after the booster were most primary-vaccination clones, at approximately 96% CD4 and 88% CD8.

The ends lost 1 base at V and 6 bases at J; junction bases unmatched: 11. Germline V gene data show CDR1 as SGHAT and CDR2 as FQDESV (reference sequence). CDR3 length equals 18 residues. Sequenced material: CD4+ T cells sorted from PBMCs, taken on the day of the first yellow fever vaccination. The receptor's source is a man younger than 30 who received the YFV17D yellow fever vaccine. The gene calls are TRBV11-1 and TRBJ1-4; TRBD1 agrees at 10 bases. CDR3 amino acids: CASSLERRTTGGYEKLFF. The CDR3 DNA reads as TGTGCCAGCAGCTTAGAAAGGAGGACGACAGGGGGCTATGAAAAACTGTTTTTT.